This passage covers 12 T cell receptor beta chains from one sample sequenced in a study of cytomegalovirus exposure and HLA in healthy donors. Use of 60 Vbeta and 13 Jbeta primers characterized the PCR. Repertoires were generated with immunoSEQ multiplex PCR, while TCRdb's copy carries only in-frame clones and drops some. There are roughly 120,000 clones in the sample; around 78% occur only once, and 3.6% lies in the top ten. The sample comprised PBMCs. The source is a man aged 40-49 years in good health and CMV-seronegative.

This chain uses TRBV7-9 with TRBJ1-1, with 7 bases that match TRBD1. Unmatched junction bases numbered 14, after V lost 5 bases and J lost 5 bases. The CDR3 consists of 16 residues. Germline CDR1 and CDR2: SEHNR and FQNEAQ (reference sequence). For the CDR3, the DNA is TGTGCCAGCAGCCACCGCCCAGACAGGGTCGGAACTGAAGCTTTCTTT. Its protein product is CASSHRPDRVGTEAFF.

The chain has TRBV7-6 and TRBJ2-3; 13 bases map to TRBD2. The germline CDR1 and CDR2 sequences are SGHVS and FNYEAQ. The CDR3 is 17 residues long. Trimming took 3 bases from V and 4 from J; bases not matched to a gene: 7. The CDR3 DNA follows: TGTGCCAGCAGCTTGACCACTAGCGGGGGGGGCGCAGATACGCAGTATTTT. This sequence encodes CASSLTTSGGGADTQYF.

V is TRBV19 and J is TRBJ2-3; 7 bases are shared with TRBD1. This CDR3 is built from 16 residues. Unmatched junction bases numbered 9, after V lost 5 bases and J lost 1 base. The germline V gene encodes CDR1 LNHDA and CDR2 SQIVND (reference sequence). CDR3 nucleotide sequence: TGTGCCAGTAGTCAGAGGGGGCGGCGTGGCACAGATACGCAGTATTTT. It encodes CASSQRGRRGTDTQYF.

The CDR3 DNA sequence: TGCGCCAGCAGCTCCGGACAGGCCGTGAACACCGGGGAGCTGTTTTTT. It yields the protein CASSSGQAVNTGELFF. J is TRBJ2-2 and V is TRBV5-1; TRBD1 aligns across 7 bases. Trimming removed 3 bases from V and 1 base from J; junction bases left unmatched: 6. Per the germline V gene, CDR1 is SGHRS and CDR2 is YFSETQ. There are 16 residues in the CDR3.

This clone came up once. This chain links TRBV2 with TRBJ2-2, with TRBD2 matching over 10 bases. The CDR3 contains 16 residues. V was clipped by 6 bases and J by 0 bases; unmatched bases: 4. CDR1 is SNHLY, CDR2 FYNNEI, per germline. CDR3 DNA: TGTGCCAGCAGGTACCTAGCGGGGGCGAACACCGGGGAGCTGTTTTTT. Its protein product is CASRYLAGANTGELFF.

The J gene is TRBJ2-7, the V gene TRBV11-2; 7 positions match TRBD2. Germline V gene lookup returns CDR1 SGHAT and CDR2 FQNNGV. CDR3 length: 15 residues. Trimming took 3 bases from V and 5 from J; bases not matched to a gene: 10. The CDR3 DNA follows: TGTGCCAGCAGCTTCGGTTCGAGCGGGGCCAACGAGCAGTACTTC. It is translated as CASSFGSSGANEQYF. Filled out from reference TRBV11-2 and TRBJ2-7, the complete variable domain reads EAGVAQSPRYKIIEKRQSVAFWCNPISGHATLYWYQQILGQGPKLLIQFQNNGVVDDSQLPKDRFSAERLKGVDSTLKIQPAKLEDSAVYLCASSFGSSGANEQYFGPGTRLTVT.

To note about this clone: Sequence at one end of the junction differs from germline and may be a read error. The DNA of the CDR3 is TGTTCCAGCAGTTTCTGGGTTACAGATTCACCCCTCCACTTT. This gives the protein CSSSFWVTDSPLHF. The chain combines TRBV7-9 with TRBJ1-6; D unresolved. Germline CDR1 SEHNR, CDR2 FQNEAQ (reference sequence). The CDR3 extends over 14 amino acids.

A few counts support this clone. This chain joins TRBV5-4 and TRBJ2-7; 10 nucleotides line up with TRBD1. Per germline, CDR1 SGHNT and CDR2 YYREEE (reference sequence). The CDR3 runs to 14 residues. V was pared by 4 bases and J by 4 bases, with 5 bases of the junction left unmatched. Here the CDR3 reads CASSRDRGWYEQYF. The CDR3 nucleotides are TGTGCCAGCAGCCGGGACAGGGGTTGGTACGAGCAGTACTTC.

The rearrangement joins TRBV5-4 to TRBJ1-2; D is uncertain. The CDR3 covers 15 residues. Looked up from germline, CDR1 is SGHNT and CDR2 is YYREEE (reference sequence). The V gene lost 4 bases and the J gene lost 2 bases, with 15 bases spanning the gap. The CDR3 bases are TGTGCCAGCAGCACCCTAACGGGGTCGAACTATGGCTACACCTTC. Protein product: CASSTLTGSNYGYTF.

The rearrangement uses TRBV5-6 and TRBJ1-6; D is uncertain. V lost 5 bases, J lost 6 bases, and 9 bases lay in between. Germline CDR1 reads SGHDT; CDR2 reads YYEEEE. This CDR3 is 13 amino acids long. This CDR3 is CASRQRVNSPLHF. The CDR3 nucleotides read TGTGCCAGCAGGCAGAGGGTTAATTCACCCCTCCACTTT. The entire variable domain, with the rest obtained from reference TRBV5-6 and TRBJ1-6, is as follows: DAGVTQSPTHLIKTRGQQVTLRCSPKSGHDTVSWYQQALGQGPQFIFQYYEEEERQRGNFPDRFSGHQFPNYSSELNVNALLLGDSALYLCASRQRVNSPLHFGNGTRLTVT.

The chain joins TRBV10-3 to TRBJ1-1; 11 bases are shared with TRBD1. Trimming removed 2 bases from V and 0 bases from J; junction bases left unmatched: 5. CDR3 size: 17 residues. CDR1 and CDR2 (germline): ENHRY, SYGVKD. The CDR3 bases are TGTGCCATCAGTGAGGCAGGGACAGGGGGGCTGAACACTGAAGCTTTCTTT. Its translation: CAISEAGTGGLNTEAFF.

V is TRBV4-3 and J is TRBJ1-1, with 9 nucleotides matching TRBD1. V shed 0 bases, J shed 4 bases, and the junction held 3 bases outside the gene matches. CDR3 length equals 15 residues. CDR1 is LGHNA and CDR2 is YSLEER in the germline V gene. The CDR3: CASSQEETGGTEAFF. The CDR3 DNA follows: TGCGCCAGCAGCCAAGAGGAGACAGGGGGCACTGAAGCTTTCTTT.